One and the same sample provided the 2 T cell receptor beta chains below, sequenced in a study of response to subunit inactivated influenza vaccine. TCRdb fed the RT-PCR reads into MiXCR, producing one record per CDR3 protein. The data contain around 790,000 distinct CDR3 sequences, 20% to 25% of them singletons. This sample comprised PBMCs from blood, obtained approximately 5 days after vaccination. The receptors were sampled from a man aged 45-65 years who received an inactivated influenza vaccine.

The chain couples TRBV5-1 to TRBJ1-2; D is possibly TRBD1 (5 bases). The CDR3 covers 15 residues. Germline V CDR1 and CDR2: SGHRS, YFSETQ. Trimming left V 1 base short and J 1 base short, with 11 bases between. The CDR3 is CASSLRPGHNYGYTF. In DNA, the CDR3 is TGCGCCAGCAGCTTGCGTCCCGGACATAACTATGGCTACACCTTC. The full variable domain, completed using reference TRBV5-1 and TRBJ1-2, is KAGVTQTPRYLIKTRGQQVTLSCSPISGHRSVSWYQQTPGQGLQFLFEYFSETQRNKGNFPGRFSGRQFSNSRSEMNVSTLELGDSALYLCASSLRPGHNYGYTFGSGTRLTVV.

This clonotype was recorded at least ten times. The rearrangement joins TRBV12-3 or TRBV12-4 to TRBJ2-2, with D perhaps TRBD2 (5 bases). The ends were cut back, 7 bases at V and 7 bases at J, with 13 bases in the middle. The CDR3 loop spans 13 amino acids. The CDR3 here is CASTITGNGELFF. CDR3 in DNA: TGTGCCAGCACTATTACGGGGAACGGGGAGCTGTTTTTT.